The rows below give T cell receptor beta chains drawn from one sample of a study of blood T cells in healthy people across ages. Each CDR3 protein is one row after TCRdb ran MiXCR on the 5' RACE reads. Among roughly 1.9 million distinct CDR3 sequences, more than 35% were seen once, and the ten largest hold 20% to 25%. Sequencing was carried out using blood. The receptors stem from a human donor in good health. The CDR3 runs from the conserved cysteine through the conserved F or W. The order of the fields is V gene, D gene, J gene, clone size, CDR3 protein, CDR3 DNA. A D gene is named only where the DNA matches it firmly. Rows give clone size only sometimes, using once, few, many, or a class for an expanded clone.

v_call: TRBV2; d_call: TRBD1; j_call: TRBJ2-5; clone_size: -; cdr3_aa: CASIGQGRETQYF; cdr3_nt: TGTGCCAGCATTGGACAGGGACGTGAGACCCAGTACTTC
v_call: TRBV14; d_call: -; j_call: TRBJ2-4; clone_size: few; cdr3_aa: CASSQGGPPRDIQYF; cdr3_nt: TGTGCCAGCAGCCAAGGAGGTCCTCCGCGAGACATTCAGTACTTC
v_call: TRBV5-1; d_call: -; j_call: TRBJ2-1; clone_size: -; cdr3_aa: CASSPLPGSYNEQFF; cdr3_nt: TGCGCCAGCAGCCCCCTCCCTGGCTCCTACAATGAGCAGTTCTTC
v_call: TRBV3-1; d_call: -; j_call: TRBJ2-3; clone_size: -; cdr3_aa: CASSQTGMGDTQYF; cdr3_nt: TGTGCCAGCAGCCAAACAGGTATGGGAGATACGCAGTATTTT
v_call: TRBV20-1; d_call: TRBD1; j_call: TRBJ2-5; clone_size: -; cdr3_aa: CSASIPGTGRETQYF; cdr3_nt: TGCAGTGCTAGTATCCCCGGGACAGGGAGAGAGACCCAGTACTTC
v_call: TRBV6-6; d_call: TRBD1; j_call: TRBJ1-4; clone_size: once; cdr3_aa: CASRGQSATNEKLFF; cdr3_nt: TGTGCCAGCAGGGGACAGAGTGCAACTAATGAAAAACTGTTTTTT
v_call: TRBV9; d_call: -; j_call: TRBJ1-5; clone_size: -; cdr3_aa: CASSVGGGIKQPQHF; cdr3_nt: TGTGCCAGCAGCGTAGGGGGAGGCATTAAACAGCCCCAGCATTTT
v_call: TRBV2; d_call: -; j_call: TRBJ2-7; clone_size: -; cdr3_aa: CASSWGQDYEQYF; cdr3_nt: TGTGCCAGCAGTTGGGGACAAGACTACGAGCAGTACTTC
v_call: TRBV5-1; d_call: TRBD2; j_call: TRBJ2-7; clone_size: -; cdr3_aa: CASSLAGLGHYEQYF; cdr3_nt: TGCGCCAGCAGCTTGGCAGGACTAGGGCACTACGAGCAGTACTTC
v_call: TRBV20-1; d_call: -; j_call: TRBJ1-2; clone_size: -; cdr3_aa: CSASATAGGYYGYTF; cdr3_nt: TGCAGTGCTAGCGCGACGGCCGGGGGATACTATGGCTACACCTTC
v_call: TRBV7-9; d_call: -; j_call: TRBJ2-7; clone_size: -; cdr3_aa: CASSYQGKVYEQYF; cdr3_nt: TGTGCCAGCAGTTATCAGGGTAAAGTATACGAGCAGTACTTC
v_call: TRBV5-1; d_call: TRBD1; j_call: TRBJ2-7; clone_size: -; cdr3_aa: CASSLQTGGGYEQYF; cdr3_nt: TGCGCCAGCAGCCTACAGACAGGGGGCGGATACGAGCAGTACTTC
v_call: TRBV2; d_call: -; j_call: TRBJ1-4; clone_size: few; cdr3_aa: CASSEGGGDEKLFF; cdr3_nt: TGTGCCAGCAGTGAGGGTGGGGGAGACGAAAAACTGTTTTTT
v_call: TRBV29-1; d_call: -; j_call: TRBJ1-2; clone_size: many; cdr3_aa: CSVDQGSYGYTF; cdr3_nt: TGCAGCGTTGACCAGGGAAGTTATGGCTACACCTTC
v_call: TRBV20-1; d_call: TRBD1; j_call: TRBJ1-4; clone_size: -; cdr3_aa: CSASQGAATNEKLFF; cdr3_nt: TGCAGTGCTTCGCAGGGGGCTGCAACTAATGAAAAACTGTTTTTT
v_call: TRBV11-2; d_call: -; j_call: TRBJ2-3; clone_size: -; cdr3_aa: CASGGVDTQYF; cdr3_nt: TGTGCCAGCGGAGGGGTGGATACGCAGTATTTT
v_call: TRBV14; d_call: -; j_call: TRBJ2-5; clone_size: -; cdr3_aa: CASSRDKTYETQYF; cdr3_nt: TGTGCCAGCAGTCGGGATAAGACTTATGAGACCCAGTACTTC
v_call: TRBV11-2; d_call: -; j_call: TRBJ2-1; clone_size: few; cdr3_aa: CASSLDHNGDTPRDEQFF; cdr3_nt: TGTGCCAGCAGCTTAGATCACAATGGGGACACACCAAGGGATGAGCAGTTCTTC
v_call: TRBV7-2; d_call: TRBD2; j_call: TRBJ2-7; clone_size: -; cdr3_aa: CASSTSGLAGGSYEQYF; cdr3_nt: TGTGCCAGCAGCACCTCTGGGCTAGCGGGGGGGTCCTACGAGCAGTACTTC
v_call: TRBV7-8; d_call: -; j_call: TRBJ1-2; clone_size: -; cdr3_aa: CASSIINYGYTF; cdr3_nt: TGTGCCAGCAGCATCATTAACTATGGCTACACCTTC
v_call: TRBV7-2; d_call: -; j_call: TRBJ2-3; clone_size: few; cdr3_aa: CASSLAIRIATDTQYF; cdr3_nt: TGTGCCAGCAGCTTAGCGATAAGAATAGCCACAGATACGCAGTATTTT
v_call: TRBV6-2/TRBV6-3; d_call: -; j_call: TRBJ2-3; clone_size: -; cdr3_aa: CANLLRDRGFTDTQYF; cdr3_nt: TGTGCCAACCTCCTCCGAGACCGAGGTTTCACAGATACGCAGTATTTT
v_call: TRBV6-2/TRBV6-3; d_call: TRBD1; j_call: TRBJ2-1; clone_size: -; cdr3_aa: CASSSADRDNEQFF; cdr3_nt: TGTGCCAGCAGTTCCGCCGACAGGGATAATGAGCAGTTCTTC
v_call: TRBV29-1; d_call: -; j_call: TRBJ2-5; clone_size: -; cdr3_aa: CSVVRPDQETQYF; cdr3_nt: TGCAGCGTTGTTCGGCCAGATCAAGAGACCCAGTACTTC
v_call: TRBV9; d_call: TRBD1; j_call: TRBJ2-7; clone_size: -; cdr3_aa: CASSAGTDFVYEQYF; cdr3_nt: TGTGCCAGCAGCGCTGGGACAGATTTCGTCTACGAGCAGTACTTC
v_call: TRBV7-9; d_call: -; j_call: TRBJ2-7; clone_size: -; cdr3_aa: CASSPLVGRASYEQYF; cdr3_nt: TGTGCCAGCAGCCCTCTAGTGGGACGGGCATCCTACGAGCAGTACTTC
v_call: TRBV5-6; d_call: -; j_call: TRBJ1-4; clone_size: -; cdr3_aa: CASSFGAGSEKLFF; cdr3_nt: TGTGCCAGCAGCTTTGGAGCAGGGAGTGAAAAACTGTTTTTT
v_call: TRBV15; d_call: -; j_call: TRBJ2-3; clone_size: -; cdr3_aa: CATSRKDTQYF; cdr3_nt: TGTGCCACCAGCAGGAAGGATACGCAGTATTTT
v_call: TRBV11-2; d_call: -; j_call: TRBJ2-5; clone_size: once; cdr3_aa: CASSLGGTRWGEQYF; cdr3_nt: TGTGCCAGCAGCTTAGGGGGAACTAGATGGGGTGAGCAGTACTTC
v_call: TRBV12-3/TRBV12-4; d_call: -; j_call: TRBJ2-5; clone_size: -; cdr3_aa: CASSFRGSGETQYF; cdr3_nt: TGTGCCAGCAGTTTTCGGGGGTCCGGAGAGACCCAGTACTTC
v_call: TRBV7-9; d_call: -; j_call: TRBJ1-1; clone_size: few; cdr3_aa: CASSLVLKNTEAFF; cdr3_nt: TGTGCCAGCAGCTTAGTTCTGAAGAACACTGAAGCTTTCTTT
v_call: TRBV3-1; d_call: -; j_call: TRBJ2-7; clone_size: -; cdr3_aa: CASSQEPTVYYEQYF; cdr3_nt: TGTGCCAGCAGCCAAGAACCAACCGTTTACTACGAGCAGTACTTC
v_call: TRBV18; d_call: TRBD1; j_call: TRBJ1-5; clone_size: -; cdr3_aa: CASSPNTGGSQPQHF; cdr3_nt: TGTGCCAGCTCACCAAACACAGGGGGCAGTCAGCCCCAGCATTTT
v_call: TRBV7-3; d_call: -; j_call: TRBJ2-7; clone_size: few; cdr3_aa: CASSFSSPGEQYF; cdr3_nt: TGTGCCAGCAGCTTTTCTAGTCCCGGCGAGCAGTACTTC